The clone carrying this T cell receptor (beta chain) appeared a few times. What it binds is unknown. TCRdb reprocessed the RT-PCR reads with MiXCR, giving one entry per CDR3 protein. The sample lists about 520,000 distinct CDR3 sequences, 25% seen once, with under 2.5% in the top ten. The sample belongs to a study of response to subunit inactivated influenza vaccine. Findings and limits, study-wide: Each seasonal influenza vaccination recruits few new T cells, the authors suggested.

The germline V gene has CDR1 LGHDT and CDR2 YNNKEL (reference sequence). This CDR3 has 14 amino acids. Trimming removed 1 base from V and 5 bases from J, with 11 bases in between. The sequence derives from a man aged 45-65 years who received an inactivated influenza vaccine. This material consisted of CD4+ T cells sorted from PBMCs, taken less than 6 days after vaccination. V gene TRBV3-1 combines with J gene TRBJ1-2, with D perhaps matching TRBD1 (5 bases). The CDR3 protein is CASSQGIGTYGYTF. The CDR3 DNA reads TGTGCCAGCAGCCAAGGAATAGGGACTTATGGCTACACCTTC. The whole variable domain, remainder taken from reference TRBV3-1 and TRBJ1-2, is DTAVSQTPKYLVTQMGNDKSIKCEQNLGHDTMYWYKQDSKKFLKIMFSYNNKELIINETVPNRFSPKSPDKAHLNLHINSLELGDSAVYFCASSQGIGTYGYTFGSGTRLTVV.